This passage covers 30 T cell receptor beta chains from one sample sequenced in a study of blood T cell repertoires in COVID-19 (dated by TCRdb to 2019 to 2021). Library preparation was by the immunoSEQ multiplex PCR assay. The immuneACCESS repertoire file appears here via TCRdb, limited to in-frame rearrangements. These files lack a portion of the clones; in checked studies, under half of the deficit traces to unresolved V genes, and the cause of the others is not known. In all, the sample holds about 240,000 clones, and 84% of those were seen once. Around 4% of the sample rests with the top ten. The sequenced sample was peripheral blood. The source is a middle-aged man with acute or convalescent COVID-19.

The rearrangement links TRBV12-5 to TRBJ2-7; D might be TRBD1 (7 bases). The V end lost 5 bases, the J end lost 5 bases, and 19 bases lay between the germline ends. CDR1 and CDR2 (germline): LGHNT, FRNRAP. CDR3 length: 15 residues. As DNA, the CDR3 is TGTGCTAGTGGTCGGCAGACAGGGAGGCAGGACGAGCAGTACTTC. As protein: CASGRQTGRQDEQYF.

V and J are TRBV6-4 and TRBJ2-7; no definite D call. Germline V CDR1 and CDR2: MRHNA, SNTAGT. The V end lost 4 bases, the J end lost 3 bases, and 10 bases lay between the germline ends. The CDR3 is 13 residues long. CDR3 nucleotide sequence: TGTGCCAGCAGTGTAGAACGCGGCTACGAGCAGTACTTC. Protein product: CASSVERGYEQYF.

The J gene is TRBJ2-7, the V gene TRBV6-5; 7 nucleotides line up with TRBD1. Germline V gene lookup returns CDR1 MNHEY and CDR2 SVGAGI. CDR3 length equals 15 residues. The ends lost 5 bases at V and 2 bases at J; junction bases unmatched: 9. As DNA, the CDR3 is TGTGCCAGCAGTCCCTACCCGACAGGGACCTACGAGCAGTACTTC. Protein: CASSPYPTGTYEQYF.

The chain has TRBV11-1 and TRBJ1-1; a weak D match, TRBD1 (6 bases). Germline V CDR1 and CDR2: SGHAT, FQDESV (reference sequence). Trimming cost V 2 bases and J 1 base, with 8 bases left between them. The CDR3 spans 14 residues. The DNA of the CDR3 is TGTGCCAGCAGCTTACTGACAGGGAACACTGAAGCTTTCTTT. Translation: CASSLLTGNTEAFF.

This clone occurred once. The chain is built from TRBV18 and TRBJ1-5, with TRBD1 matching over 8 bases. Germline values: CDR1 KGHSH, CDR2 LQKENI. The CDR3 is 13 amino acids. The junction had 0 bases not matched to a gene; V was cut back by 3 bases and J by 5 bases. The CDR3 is CASSPGQDQPQHF. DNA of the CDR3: TGTGCCAGCTCACCGGGACAGGATCAGCCCCAGCATTTT. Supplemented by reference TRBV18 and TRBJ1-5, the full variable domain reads NAGVMQNPRHLVRRRGQEARLRCSPMKGHSHVYWYRQLPEEGLKFMVYLQKENIIDESGMPKERFSAEFPKEGPSILRIQQVVRGDSAAYFCASSPGQDQPQHFGDGTRLSIL.

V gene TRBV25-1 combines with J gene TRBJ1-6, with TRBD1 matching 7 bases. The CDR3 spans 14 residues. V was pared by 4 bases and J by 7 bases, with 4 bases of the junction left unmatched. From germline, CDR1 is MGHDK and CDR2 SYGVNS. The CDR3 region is CASSVTGQNSPLHF. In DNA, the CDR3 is TGTGCCAGCAGTGTGACAGGGCAAAATTCACCCCTCCACTTT.

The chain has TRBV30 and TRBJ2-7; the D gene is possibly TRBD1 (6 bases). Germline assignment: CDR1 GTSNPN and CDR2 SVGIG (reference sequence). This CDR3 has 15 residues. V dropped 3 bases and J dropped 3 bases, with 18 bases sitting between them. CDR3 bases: TGTGCCTGGAGCGCATCCGGGACATATGTCTACGAGCAGTACTTC. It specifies CAWSASGTYVYEQYF.

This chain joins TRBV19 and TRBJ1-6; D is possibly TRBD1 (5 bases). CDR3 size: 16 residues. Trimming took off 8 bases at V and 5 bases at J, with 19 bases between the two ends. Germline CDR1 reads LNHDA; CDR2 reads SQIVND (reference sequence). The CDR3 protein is CASSFREGSDNSPLHF. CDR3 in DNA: TGTGCCAGTTCCTTCAGGGAGGGTTCGGATAATTCACCCCTCCACTTT.

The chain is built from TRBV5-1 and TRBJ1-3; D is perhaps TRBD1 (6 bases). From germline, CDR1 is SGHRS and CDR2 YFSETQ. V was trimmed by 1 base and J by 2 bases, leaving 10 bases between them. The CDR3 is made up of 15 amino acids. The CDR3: CASSLQGMAGNTIYF. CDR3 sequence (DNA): TGCGCCAGCAGCTTGCAGGGGATGGCTGGAAACACCATATATTTT. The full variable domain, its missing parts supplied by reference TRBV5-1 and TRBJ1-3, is KAGVTQTPRYLIKTRGQQVTLSCSPISGHRSVSWYQQTPGQGLQFLFEYFSETQRNKGNFPGRFSGRQFSNSRSEMNVSTLELGDSALYLCASSLQGMAGNTIYFGEGSWLTVV.

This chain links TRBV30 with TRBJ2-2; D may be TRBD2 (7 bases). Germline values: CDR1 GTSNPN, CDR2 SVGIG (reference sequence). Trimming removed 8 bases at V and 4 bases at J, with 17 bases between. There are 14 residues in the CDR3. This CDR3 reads CALRGGVSTGELFF. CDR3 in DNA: TGTGCCCTCAGAGGGGGGGTGAGCACCGGGGAGCTGTTTTTT.

DNA for the CDR3: TGTGCCAGCAGGGACTCTCTTGGGGACACTGAAGCTTTCTTT. Amino acids: CASRDSLGDTEAFF. The genes are TRBV25-1 and TRBJ1-1; unclear D gene. The CDR3 runs to 14 residues. V was pared by 6 bases and J by 3 bases, with 14 bases between. From germline, CDR1 is MGHDK and CDR2 SYGVNS.

The CDR3 DNA reads as TGTGCCAGCAGCAAAGTCGGGGGCTACACCTTC. Encoded protein: CASSKVGGYTF. V gene TRBV21-1 combines with J gene TRBJ1-2. TRBV21-1 is a listed pseudogene. This CDR3 has 11 residues.

The CDR3 is CASSLTARTGDGYTF. DNA of the CDR3: TGTGCCAGCAGCTTAACGGCCCGGACAGGGGATGGCTACACCTTC. The chain links TRBV7-3 to TRBJ1-2; TRBD1 agrees at 9 bases. V lost 0 bases to trimming and J lost 6 bases; unmatched junction nucleotides: 5. The CDR3 loop spans 15 amino acids. Germline loops: CDR1 SGHTA, CDR2 FQGTGA.

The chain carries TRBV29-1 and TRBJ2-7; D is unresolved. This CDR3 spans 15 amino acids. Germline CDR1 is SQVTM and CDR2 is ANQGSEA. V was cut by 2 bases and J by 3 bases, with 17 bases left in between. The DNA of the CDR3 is TGCAGCGTTGAATTTACTTTCCCGAGGAGCTACGAGCAGTACTTC. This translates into CSVEFTFPRSYEQYF.

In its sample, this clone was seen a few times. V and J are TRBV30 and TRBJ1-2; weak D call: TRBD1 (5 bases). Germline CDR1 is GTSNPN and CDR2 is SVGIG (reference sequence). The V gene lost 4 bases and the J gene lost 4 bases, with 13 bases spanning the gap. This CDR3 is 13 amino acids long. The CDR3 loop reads CAWNTQGVYGYTF. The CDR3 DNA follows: TGTGCCTGGAACACCCAAGGGGTCTATGGCTACACCTTC. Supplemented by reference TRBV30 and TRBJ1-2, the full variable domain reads SQTIHQWPATLVQPVGSPLSLECTVEGTSNPNLYWYRQAAGRGLQLLFYSVGIGQISSEVPQNLSASRPQDRQFILSSKKLLLSDSGFYLCAWNTQGVYGYTFGSGTRLTVV.

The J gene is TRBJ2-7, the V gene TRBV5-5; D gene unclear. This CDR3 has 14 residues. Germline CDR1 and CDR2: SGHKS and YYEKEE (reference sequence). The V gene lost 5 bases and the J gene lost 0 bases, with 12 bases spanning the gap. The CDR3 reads CASRILVSSYEQYF. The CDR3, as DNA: TGTGCCAGCAGGATTCTCGTCAGCTCCTACGAGCAGTACTTC.

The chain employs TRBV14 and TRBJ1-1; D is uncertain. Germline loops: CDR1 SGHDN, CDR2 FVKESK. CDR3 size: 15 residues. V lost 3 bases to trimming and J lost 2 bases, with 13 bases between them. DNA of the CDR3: TGTGCCAGCAGCCAGACACATTTCTATAACACTGAAGCTTTCTTT. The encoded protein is CASSQTHFYNTEAFF.

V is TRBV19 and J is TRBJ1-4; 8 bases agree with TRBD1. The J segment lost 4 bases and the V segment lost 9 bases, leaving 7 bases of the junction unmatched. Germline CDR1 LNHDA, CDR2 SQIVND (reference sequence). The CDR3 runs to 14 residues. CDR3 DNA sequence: TGTGCCAGCAACCGGGACAGGAGTAATGAAAAACTGTTTTTT. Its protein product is CASNRDRSNEKLFF.

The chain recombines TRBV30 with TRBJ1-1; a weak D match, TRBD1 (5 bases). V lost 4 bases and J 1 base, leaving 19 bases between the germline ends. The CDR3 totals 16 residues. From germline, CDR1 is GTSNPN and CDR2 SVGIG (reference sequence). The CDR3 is CAWTSAGMEGNTEAFF. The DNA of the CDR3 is TGTGCCTGGACCTCGGCAGGGATGGAGGGGAACACTGAAGCTTTCTTT.

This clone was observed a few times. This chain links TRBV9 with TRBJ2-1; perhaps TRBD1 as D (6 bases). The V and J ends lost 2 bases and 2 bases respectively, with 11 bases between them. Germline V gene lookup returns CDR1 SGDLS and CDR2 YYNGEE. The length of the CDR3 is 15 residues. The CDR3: CASSVGDITYNEQFF. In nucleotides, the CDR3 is TGTGCCAGCAGCGTGGGGGACATAACCTACAATGAGCAGTTCTTC.

The CDR3 sequence is CASSGSGTGPGGELFF. As DNA, the CDR3 is TGTGCCAGCAGCGGGTCCGGGACAGGGCCTGGAGGGGAGCTGTTTTTT. J is TRBJ2-2 and V is TRBV9, with 9 bases aligning to TRBD1. The V and J ends lost 3 bases and 8 bases, in that order; junction bases with no gene match: 11. CDR1 SGDLS and CDR2 YYNGEE come from the germline V gene. This CDR3 is built from 16 residues.

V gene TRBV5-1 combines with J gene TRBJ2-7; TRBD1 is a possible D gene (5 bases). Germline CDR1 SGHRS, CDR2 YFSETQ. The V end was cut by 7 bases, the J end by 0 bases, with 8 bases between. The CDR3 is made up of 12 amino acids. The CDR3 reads CASRQNSYEQYF. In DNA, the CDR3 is TGCGCCAGCCGACAGAACTCCTACGAGCAGTACTTC.

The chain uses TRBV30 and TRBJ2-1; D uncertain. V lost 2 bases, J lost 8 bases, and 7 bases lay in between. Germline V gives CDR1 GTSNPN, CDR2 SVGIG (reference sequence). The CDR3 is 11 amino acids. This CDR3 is CAWSRQYEQFF. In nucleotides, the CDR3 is TGTGCCTGGAGTCGCCAGTATGAGCAGTTCTTC.

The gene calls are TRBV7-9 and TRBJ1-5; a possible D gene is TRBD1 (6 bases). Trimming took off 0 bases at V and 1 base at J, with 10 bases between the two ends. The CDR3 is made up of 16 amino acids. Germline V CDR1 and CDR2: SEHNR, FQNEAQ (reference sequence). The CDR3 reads CASSLALTGSNQPQHF. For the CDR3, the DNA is TGTGCCAGCAGCTTAGCCCTAACAGGGAGCAATCAGCCCCAGCATTTT.

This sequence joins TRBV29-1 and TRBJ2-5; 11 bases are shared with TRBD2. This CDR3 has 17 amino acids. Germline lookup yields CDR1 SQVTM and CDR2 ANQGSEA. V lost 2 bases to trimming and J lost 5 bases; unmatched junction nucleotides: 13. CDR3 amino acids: CSVELWGSGGARETQYF. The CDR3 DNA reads TGCAGCGTTGAACTGTGGGGTAGCGGGGGGGCTAGGGAGACCCAGTACTTC.

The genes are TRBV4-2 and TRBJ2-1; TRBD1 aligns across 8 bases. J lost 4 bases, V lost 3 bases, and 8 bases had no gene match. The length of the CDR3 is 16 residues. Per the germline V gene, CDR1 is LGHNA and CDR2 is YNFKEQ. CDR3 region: CASSQMTGANYNEQFF. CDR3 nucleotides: TGTGCCAGCAGCCAGATGACAGGGGCAAATTACAATGAGCAGTTCTTC.

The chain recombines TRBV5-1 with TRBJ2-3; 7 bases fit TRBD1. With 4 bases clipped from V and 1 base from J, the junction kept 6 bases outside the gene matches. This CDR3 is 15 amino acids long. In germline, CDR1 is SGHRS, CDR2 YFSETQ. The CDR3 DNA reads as TGCGCCAGCAGCCCCAAAGGACAGGGCACAGATACGCAGTATTTT. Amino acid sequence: CASSPKGQGTDTQYF.

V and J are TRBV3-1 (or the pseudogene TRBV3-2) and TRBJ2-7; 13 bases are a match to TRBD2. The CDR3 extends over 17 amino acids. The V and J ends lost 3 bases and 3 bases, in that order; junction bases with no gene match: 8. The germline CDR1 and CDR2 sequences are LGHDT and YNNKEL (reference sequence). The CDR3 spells CASSQESGLAGSYEQYF. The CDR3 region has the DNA TGTGCCAGCAGCCAGGAATCGGGACTAGCGGGAAGCTACGAGCAGTACTTC.

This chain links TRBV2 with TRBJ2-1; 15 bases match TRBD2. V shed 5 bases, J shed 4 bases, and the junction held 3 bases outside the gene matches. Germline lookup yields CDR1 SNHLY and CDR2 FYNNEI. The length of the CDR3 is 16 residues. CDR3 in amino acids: CASSRTSGGAYNEQFF. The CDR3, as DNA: TGTGCCAGCAGTAGGACTAGCGGGGGGGCATACAATGAGCAGTTCTTC.

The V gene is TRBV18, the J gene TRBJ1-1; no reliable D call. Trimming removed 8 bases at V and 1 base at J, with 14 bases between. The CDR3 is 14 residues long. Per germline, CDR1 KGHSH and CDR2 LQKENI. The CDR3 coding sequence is TGTGCCAGCACCCCGGGAGCTAAGAACACTGAAGCTTTCTTT. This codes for CASTPGAKNTEAFF.